This TCR beta chain comes out of a study of T cell responses to AZD1222 COVID-19 vaccine. General study results and limits: Most donors were white British, females outnumbered males, and clonal diversity was possibly underestimated. CD4 TCRs associated with vaccination spanned spike, dominating at 160-218 and 743-854. Scientists sampled the repertoires only once the peak T cell response had passed.

The V and J ends lost 3 bases and 3 bases, in that order; junction bases with no gene match: 4. CDR3 length: 15 residues. Germline loops: CDR1 LNHDA, CDR2 SQIVND (reference sequence). Some clones are missing from TCRdb's copy, which holds only in-frame ones; the method was immunoSEQ multiplex PCR. The sample records some 170,000 clones, 90% to 95% being singletons. In the case of this clone: The antigen is undetermined.

Samples with a second dose at about 4 or about 12 weeks were pooled together. The gene calls are TRBV19 and TRBJ2-1; 8 nucleotides agree with TRBD1. The sequence came from an adult who received the AZD1222 COVID-19 vaccine. Sequences were derived from peripheral blood, sampled 28 days after the second AZD1222 dose. The CDR3 DNA is TGTGCCAGTAGTATCCGGGACAGGATCTACAATGAGCAGTTCTTC. It encodes CASSIRDRIYNEQFF. Supplemented by reference TRBV19 and TRBJ2-1, the full variable domain reads DGGITQSPKYLFRKEGQNVTLSCEQNLNHDAMYWYRQDPGQGLRLIYYSQIVNDFQKGDIAEGYSVSREKKESFPLTVTSAQKNPTAFYLCASSIRDRIYNEQFFGPGTRLTVL.